The T cell receptor (beta chain) under discussion was sequenced for a study of cytomegalovirus exposure and HLA in healthy donors. Germline V CDR1 and CDR2: MGHRA, YSYEKL. The ends were cut back, 4 bases at V and 1 base at J, with 10 bases in the middle. The CDR3 is 14 amino acids. Sequenced by immunoSEQ multiplex PCR; TCRdb stores in-frame clones only, minus some. The table shows under 350,000 clones, with 80% to 90% occurring only once. This sequence originates from a woman aged 18-30 years in good health and CMV-seronegative. The specimen sequenced was PBMCs. This chain connects TRBV4-1 to TRBJ1-1, with D possibly TRBD1 on 5 matching bases. The CDR3 here is CASSRQGPNTEAFF. The CDR3 bases are TGCGCCAGCAGCCGGCAGGGTCCGAACACTGAAGCTTTCTTT.